This T cell receptor (beta chain) was observed in a study of regulatory T cells in long-lasting Graves disease (dated by TCRdb to about 2021). Some background on the complete study: Antithyroid drugs had been taken for less than 3 months by newly diagnosed Graves' disease patients. TCR sequencing covered around 13 persistent and 20 or so newly diagnosed Graves' disease patients, around 33 samples in total. Patients with persistent Graves' disease were compared with patients with newly diagnosed Graves' disease using TCR sequencing and RNA sequencing of peripheral blood. The study was conducted in China and was registered as a clinical trial.

The library was prepared using multiplex PCR. Sequenced using an Illumina HiSeq 4000. CDR3 regions were amplified by Arm-PCR with iRepertoire HTBI primers to construct TCR beta libraries. PCR products were gel purified before sequencing. Processing in the source paper ran as follows. Across samples, about 64 TRBV and roughly 13 TRBJ segments were identified and used for gene usage analysis of CDR3 amino acid clonotypes. COPE and FqMerger were used to merge filtered high-quality paired reads into contigs. Contigs were aligned with BLAST to IMGT TRBV, TRBD and TRBJ reference genes, and CDR3 was defined per IMGT. Highly expanded clones were defined as clonotypes with a frequency above 0.1%. Repertoire diversity was measured by Shannon entropy, and V-J evenness by the Gini coefficient. Clonotypes shared by more than one individual were considered public. TCRdb reprocessed the public reads (quality trimming at Q25 with fastp, clone calling with MiXCR) and kept in-frame beta chains. Rows matching on CDR3 protein sequence are summarized as one entry with the most common DNA and genes. The V and J calls shown here were made by TCRdb, not taken from the authors' results. The sample contains approximately 310,000 distinct CDR3 sequences, under 20% of them found a single time. The ten largest account for less than 45% of the sample.

Here V drops 0 bases and J drops 6 bases, and the junction holds 6 bases not matched to any gene. Including the terminal cysteine and phenylalanine, the CDR3 comprises 17 residues. Of the read, only the CDR3 DNA is kept; its 51 bases are in frame from base 1. CDR1 and CDR2, looked up from the germline V gene (reference sequence), are SGHAT and FQDESV. This clonotype was observed many times. Its specific antigen is unknown. Per-base qualities were not stored, and no clone one base away is much larger. General conclusions and limits of the study: Sequencing and analysis were restricted to the TCR beta chain. A larger number of public clonotypes was shared among persistent patients (about 2,700) than among newly diagnosed patients (around 970). TRBV28, TRBJ1-2 and TRBJ2-5 were preferentially used in persistent disease, while TRBV20-1 and TRBJ2-1 were favored in newly diagnosed disease. The study examined only peripheral blood because the primary lesion, thyroid tissue, could not be accessed. The authors noted that the small sample size was a limitation that may lower accuracy. Compared with newly diagnosed patients, patients with persistent Graves' disease had lower TCR Shannon entropy and fewer highly expanded clones, which suggests clonal expansion.

In light of the paper, this sample's time point label describes: newly diagnosed GD, antithyroid drugs for less than 3 months. For both TCR sequencing and RNA sequencing, RNA was extracted from PBMCs using TRIzol. The diagnosis of Graves' disease followed American Thyroid Association guidelines. Patients for the study were recruited at an endocrinology department in Xi'an, China. Each patient gave about 10 milliliters of peripheral blood, collected in an EDTA anticoagulant tube. PBMCs were isolated by Ficoll Paque Plus density gradient separation without further T cell sorting. An Agilent 2100 Bioanalyzer and agarose gel were used to check RNA quality, while a NanoDrop 2000 measured RNA concentration.

The chain was built from TRBV11-1 and TRBJ2-2, with 11 bases matching TRBD2. The specimen was peripheral blood mononuclear cells (PBMCs), collected at new diagnosis, from a patient treated with antithyroid drugs. The sequence was collected from a female donor with Graves disease. The CDR3 has the sequence CASSLATSGMVAGELFF. The DNA sequence is given as TGTGCCAGCAGCTTAGCGACTAGCGGGATGGTCGCCGGGGAGCTGTTTTTT.